This TCR beta chain appears in the sequencing data of a study of CD8 T cells in Susac syndrome. Random hexamers primed reverse transcription of about 0.45 to 1 ug RNA. TCRdb processed the immunoSEQ multiplex PCR reads anew with MiXCR; each CDR3 protein has one entry. The table has about 400,000 distinct CDR3 sequences, more than 70% seen once. CDR1 is PRHDT and CDR2 is FYEKMQ in the germline V gene (reference sequence). The CDR3 length is 16 residues. J lost 6 bases, V lost 5 bases, and 12 bases had no gene match. This receptor was obtained from a human donor with multiple sclerosis. Sequenced sample: CD8+ T cells from PBMCs. The gene calls are TRBV13 and TRBJ2-3; 9 nucleotides match TRBD1. The CDR3 coding sequence is TGTGCCAGCAGCGATCGTCCGGGACAGGGAGGTGATACGCAGTATTTT. This codes for CASSDRPGQGGDTQYF.